The T cell receptor (beta chain) described here comes from a study of identical twins' blood T cells. Study-level results: Twins reportedly had markedly more similar V usage than unrelated donors, even among out-of-frame TCRbeta clonotypes. Top TCRbeta clonotypes were shared more with twin than unrelated donors.

TCRdb redid the calling of the 5' RACE reads with MiXCR, one entry per CDR3 protein. The sample lists fewer than 450,000 distinct CDR3 sequences, roughly 28% occurring once. Germline values: CDR1 SEHNR, CDR2 FQNEAQ (reference sequence). The V end was cut by 4 bases, the J end by 0 bases, with 12 bases between. CDR3 length: 15 amino acids. This clonotype was recorded a few times. Its specificity is unknown. This chain uses TRBV7-9 with TRBJ1-2, with a tentative D call TRBD1 (5 bases). The receptor's source is a woman aged 18 to 49 in good health. The specimen was PBMCs. This chain's CDR3 is CASSSRDEANYGYTF. CDR3 coding DNA: TGTGCCAGCAGCTCCCGGGACGAAGCTAACTATGGCTACACCTTC. Based on the CDR3 plus reference TRBV7-9 and TRBJ1-2, the full variable domain is DTGVSQNPRHKITKRGQNVTFRCDPISEHNRLYWYRQTLGQGPEFLTYFQNEAQLEKSRLLSDRFSAERPKGSFSTLEIQRTEQGDSAMYLCASSSRDEANYGYTFGSGTRLTVV.